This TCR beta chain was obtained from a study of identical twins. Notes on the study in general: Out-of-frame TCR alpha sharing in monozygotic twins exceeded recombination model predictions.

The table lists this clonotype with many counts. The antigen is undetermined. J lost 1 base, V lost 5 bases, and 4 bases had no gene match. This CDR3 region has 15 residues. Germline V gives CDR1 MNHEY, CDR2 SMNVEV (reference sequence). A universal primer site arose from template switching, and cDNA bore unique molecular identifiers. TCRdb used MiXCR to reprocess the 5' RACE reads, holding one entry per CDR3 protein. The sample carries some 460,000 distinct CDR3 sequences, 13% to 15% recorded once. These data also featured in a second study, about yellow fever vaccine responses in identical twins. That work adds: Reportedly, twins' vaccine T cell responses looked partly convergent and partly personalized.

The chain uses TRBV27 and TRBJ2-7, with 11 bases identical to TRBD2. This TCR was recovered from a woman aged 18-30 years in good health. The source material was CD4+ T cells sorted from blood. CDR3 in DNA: TGTGCCAGCAGTCTGAGACTAGCGGGATCCTACGAGCAGTACTTC. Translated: CASSLRLAGSYEQYF.